These 22 T cell receptor beta chains share one sample of origin, sequenced in a study of shared clonotypes between healthy human individuals. The method was immunoSEQ multiplex PCR; TCRdb's version includes in-frame clones alone and lacks a portion of them. The profile covers around 2,100,000 clones, with 85% to 95% appearing a single time and 0.95% to 1.5% taken by the ten largest. Naive CD8 cells lacked CD45RO, underwent positive selection for CCR7 and left out terminally differentiated effector memory CD45RA+ cells. Sequencing was performed on naive CD8+ T cells sorted from blood. The receptors stem from a man aged 18 to 30 in good health.

In the case of this clone: Because it lacks the conserved phenylalanine or tryptophan at the end, this CDR3 is likely a read error. The limits of the CDR3 on the DNA are not certain, so only TCRdb's listed CDR3 is given. The V gene is TRBV20-1, the J gene TRBJ2-7; TRBD2 is the table's D call, not checked against the DNA. From germline, CDR1 is DFQATT and CDR2 SNEGSKA (reference sequence). Ends included, the CDR3 has 11 residues. The CDR3 is CSATGTSGQLL.

This chain links TRBV5-8 with TRBJ2-7, with D possibly being TRBD1 or TRBD2 (6 bases each). The V gene lost 7 bases and the J gene lost 2 bases, with 13 bases spanning the gap. This CDR3 spans 13 amino acids. Germline V gene lookup returns CDR1 SGHTS and CDR2 YDEGEE. DNA for the CDR3: TGTGCCAGCGGTTGGAGGGGGGCCTACGAGCAGTACTTC. As protein: CASGWRGAYEQYF.

CDR3 coding DNA: TGTGCCAGCAGCTTTGGGGACAGTGAATTTGCAACTAATGAAAAACTGTTTTTT. Its protein is CASSFGDSEFATNEKLFF. This chain connects TRBV5-4 to TRBJ1-4, with TRBD1 identical over 7 bases. The J segment lost 0 bases and the V segment lost 2 bases, leaving 10 bases of the junction unmatched. The CDR3 has 18 residues. Germline V lookup: CDR1 SGHNT, CDR2 YYREEE (reference sequence).

The rearrangement uses TRBV10-3 and TRBJ2-7; perhaps D is TRBD1 or TRBD2 (5 bases each). This CDR3 region has 15 residues. The V gene's germline CDR1 is ENHRY and CDR2 SYGVKD. V was pared by 10 bases and J by 2 bases, with 21 bases between. For the CDR3, the DNA is TGTGCCACAACTAACGGGACCCCAAGCGCCTACGAGCAGTACTTC. Translation gives CATTNGTPSAYEQYF.

To note about this clone: Distinct nucleotide sequences in the sample also encode this CDR3. V and J are TRBV4-3 and TRBJ2-1; 9 nucleotides match TRBD2. Germline-derived CDR1 and CDR2 are LGHNA and YSLEER. The CDR3 length is 15 residues. The junction had 2 bases not matched to a gene; V was cut back by 1 base and J by 4 bases. CDR3 sequence: CASSQGTSAYNEQFF. DNA for the CDR3: TGCGCCAGCAGCCAAGGGACTAGCGCTTACAATGAGCAGTTCTTC.

Concerning this clone itself: The sample has other DNA sequences that encode this CDR3 too. The chain recombines TRBV4-1 with TRBJ2-1; D is undetermined. This CDR3 spans 16 amino acids. The V gene's germline CDR1 is MGHRA and CDR2 YSYEKL. V lost 1 base to trimming and J lost 0 bases, with 10 bases between them. CDR3 sequence reads: CASSQAGGSSYNEQFF. The CDR3 DNA follows: TGCGCCAGCAGCCAAGCCGGTGGGTCCTCCTACAATGAGCAGTTCTTC.

Of note for this clone: The sample has other DNA sequences that encode this CDR3 too. The chain couples TRBV30 to TRBJ1-1, with TRBD1 as a possible D gene (5 bases). The germline gives CDR1 GTSNPN, CDR2 SVGIG (reference sequence). V was cut by 0 bases and J by 4 bases, with 9 bases left in between. There are 13 residues in the CDR3. CDR3 residues: CAWSVGVGTEAFF. CDR3 DNA: TGTGCCTGGAGTGTGGGGGTCGGCACTGAAGCTTTCTTT.

The rearrangement links TRBV27 to TRBJ1-3; D gene ambiguous. CDR1 MNHEY and CDR2 SMNVEV come from the germline V gene (reference sequence). The CDR3 is 16 residues long. V was clipped by 2 bases and J by 4 bases, with 15 bases between them. CDR3 loop: CASSLNTPGGGNTIYF. Written as DNA, the CDR3 is TGTGCCAGCAGTTTAAACACCCCGGGCGGCGGAAACACCATATATTTT.

This sequence joins TRBV5-6 and TRBJ1-2; 9 bases match TRBD1. This CDR3 region has 17 residues. The germline V gene encodes CDR1 SGHDT and CDR2 YYEEEE. Trimming took 7 bases from V and 4 from J; bases not matched to a gene: 17. The CDR3 loop is CASQGPGQGLVLYGYTF. CDR3 coding DNA: TGTGCCAGCCAAGGCCCGGGACAGGGTCTAGTCCTCTATGGCTACACCTTC.

The rearrangement links TRBV6-6 to TRBJ2-1; D gene uncertain. The V and J ends lost 3 bases and 5 bases respectively, with 8 bases between them. The CDR3 spans 13 residues. Germline CDR1 reads MNHNY; CDR2 reads SVGAGI (reference sequence). The CDR3 DNA reads as TGTGCCAGCAGTTATTACAGAGACAATGAGCAGTTCTTC. Translation gives CASSYYRDNEQFF.

The rearrangement links TRBV6-5 to TRBJ1-1, with 9 bases aligning to TRBD1. This CDR3 contains 16 residues. Per the germline V gene, CDR1 is MNHEY and CDR2 is SVGAGI. V was clipped by 2 bases and J by 5 bases; unmatched bases: 9. The chain's CDR3 is CASSYRGQGLGTEAFF. CDR3 nucleotide sequence: TGTGCCAGCAGTTACCGAGGACAGGGGTTGGGTACTGAAGCTTTCTTT.

This clone has a handful of counts. The V and J genes are TRBV4-2 and TRBJ1-2, with no clear D. Per germline, CDR1 LGHNA and CDR2 YNFKEQ. The CDR3 contains 14 residues. V shed 0 bases and J shed 4 bases, with 9 bases lying between them. In DNA form, the CDR3 reads TGTGCCAGCAGCCAAGATGCAACCTCCTATGGCTACACCTTC. Its translation is CASSQDATSYGYTF.

The CDR3 is CASSPTGVEYGYTF. The CDR3 nucleotides are TGTGCCAGCAGTCCGACAGGGGTTGAGTATGGCTACACCTTC. The rearrangement joins TRBV28 to TRBJ1-2, with 8 nucleotides matching TRBD1. CDR3 length equals 14 residues. J was trimmed by 5 bases and V by 5 bases; bases with no gene match: 7. The germline V gene encodes CDR1 MDHEN and CDR2 SYDVKM.

The rearrangement joins TRBV5-6 to TRBJ1-6, with a tentative D call TRBD1 (5 bases). CDR3 length: 13 amino acids. In germline, CDR1 is SGHDT, CDR2 YYEEEE. The V end was cut by 4 bases, the J end by 6 bases, with 8 bases between. This CDR3 is CASSPQGNSPLHF. The CDR3 DNA follows: TGTGCCAGCAGCCCCCAGGGTAATTCACCCCTCCACTTT.

V is TRBV4-1 and J is TRBJ2-5, with 15 bases fitting TRBD2. Germline V gene data show CDR1 as MGHRA and CDR2 as YSYEKL. Trimming cost V 6 bases and J 3 bases; bases outside gene matches: 5. This CDR3 is 16 amino acids long. Here the CDR3 DNA reads TGCGCCAGCAGTTTGGGACTAGCGGGAGGTAAAGAGACCCAGTACTTC. Translated, it gives CASSLGLAGGKETQYF.

This chain links TRBV7-9 with TRBJ1-5, with D hard to call. The CDR3 loop spans 14 amino acids. V lost 4 bases to trimming and J lost 3 bases, with 10 bases between them. Germline V lookup: CDR1 SEHNR, CDR2 FQNEAQ (reference sequence). In nucleotides, the CDR3 is TGTGCCAGCAGCTCTAGCTCCGACAATCAGCCCCAGCATTTT. This gives the protein CASSSSSDNQPQHF.

The chain is built from TRBV29-1 and TRBJ2-7; 7 bases are a match to TRBD1. V was clipped by 3 bases and J by 0 bases; unmatched bases: 8. Germline values: CDR1 SQVTM, CDR2 ANQGSEA. This CDR3 has 15 residues. The CDR3 loop is CSVEAEGAASYEQYF. CDR3 DNA: TGCAGCGTTGAGGCCGAGGGGGCAGCCTCCTACGAGCAGTACTTC.

The chain couples TRBV4-1 to TRBJ2-3, with 10 nucleotides matching TRBD2. CDR1 is MGHRA, CDR2 YSYEKL, per germline. The CDR3 totals 15 residues. V dropped 4 bases and J dropped 0; count of bases not matched to a gene: 1. Written as DNA, the CDR3 is TGCGCCAGCAGCCCGACTAGCGGGAGCACAGATACGCAGTATTTT. It encodes CASSPTSGSTDTQYF.

This clone was detected a few times. The gene calls are TRBV12-5 and TRBJ1-6; D uncertain. This CDR3 has 13 amino acids. Germline V gives CDR1 LGHNT, CDR2 FRNRAP. The V end lost 3 bases, the J end lost 9 bases, and 9 bases lay between the germline ends. DNA of the CDR3: TGTGCTAGTGGTTTATCCCTGATTTCACCCCTCCACTTT. Protein product: CASGLSLISPLHF.

The chain uses TRBV6-1 and TRBJ2-2; possible D gene TRBD1, 6 bases. This CDR3 is 15 amino acids long. Germline V lookup: CDR1 MNHNS, CDR2 SASEGT. The V end was cut by 3 bases, the J end by 4 bases, with 12 bases between. CDR3 sequence: CASSDMWDITGELFF. The CDR3 coding sequence is TGTGCCAGCAGTGATATGTGGGACATCACCGGGGAGCTGTTTTTT.

The gene calls are TRBV7-2 and TRBJ1-2, with a weak D call TRBD1 (5 bases). The germline gives CDR1 SGHTA, CDR2 FQGNSA. Trimming cost V 5 bases and J 3 bases, with 22 bases left between them. The CDR3 covers 17 residues. As DNA, the CDR3 is TGTGCCAGCAGCGCTTACCCGTATGGGGGGGAGGACTATGGCTACACCTTC. Its protein product is CASSAYPYGGEDYGYTF.

The chain couples TRBV6-6 to TRBJ2-7; 8 bases agree with TRBD2. The trim removed 8 bases at V and 1 base at J, leaving 4 bases unmatched. Germline V CDR1 and CDR2: MNHNY, SVGAGI (reference sequence). The CDR3 is 13 residues long. CDR3 nucleotides: TGTGCCAGCGATAGCGGGATTTCCTACGAGCAGTACTTC. Its translation: CASDSGISYEQYF.